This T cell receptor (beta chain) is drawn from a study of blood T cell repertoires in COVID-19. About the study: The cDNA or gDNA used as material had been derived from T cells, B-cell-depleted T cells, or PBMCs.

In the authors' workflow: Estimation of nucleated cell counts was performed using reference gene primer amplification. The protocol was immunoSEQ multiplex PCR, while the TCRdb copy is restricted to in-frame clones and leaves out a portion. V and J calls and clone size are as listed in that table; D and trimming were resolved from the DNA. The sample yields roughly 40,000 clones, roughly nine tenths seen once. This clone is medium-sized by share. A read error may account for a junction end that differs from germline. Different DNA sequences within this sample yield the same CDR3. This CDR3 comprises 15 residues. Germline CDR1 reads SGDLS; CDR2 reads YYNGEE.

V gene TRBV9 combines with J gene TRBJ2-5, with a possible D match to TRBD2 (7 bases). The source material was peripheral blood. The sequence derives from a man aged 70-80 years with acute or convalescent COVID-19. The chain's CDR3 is CPPRGGGGPQETQYF. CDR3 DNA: TGCCCCCCCCGCGGAGGGGGGGGGCCCCAAGAGACCCAGTACTTC.